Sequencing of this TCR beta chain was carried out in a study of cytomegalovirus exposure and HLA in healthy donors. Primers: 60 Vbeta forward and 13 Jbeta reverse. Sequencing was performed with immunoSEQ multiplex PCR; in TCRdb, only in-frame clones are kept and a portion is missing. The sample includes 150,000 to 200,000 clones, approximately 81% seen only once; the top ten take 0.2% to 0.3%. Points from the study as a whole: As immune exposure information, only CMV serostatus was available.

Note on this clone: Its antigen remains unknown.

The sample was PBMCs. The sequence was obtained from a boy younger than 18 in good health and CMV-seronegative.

CDR3 sequence: CASSLSETNYGYTF. CDR3 nucleotides: TGCGCCAGCAGCTTGTCAGAAACTAACTATGGCTACACCTTC. The chain is built from TRBV5-1 and TRBJ1-2; D unresolved. The V gene's germline CDR1 is SGHRS and CDR2 YFSETQ. Trimming removed 1 base at V and 0 bases at J, with 7 bases between. This CDR3 spans 14 amino acids.